The rows below give T cell receptor beta chains drawn from one sample of a study of shared clonotypes between healthy human individuals. The repertoire was sequenced with immunoSEQ multiplex PCR; TCRdb's copy has only in-frame clones and lacks some. The data show millions of clones, approximately 90% seen once. The sequencing sample was made of naive CD4+ T cells sorted from blood. These receptors were taken from a man younger than 35 in good health. Both conserved end residues are part of each CDR3. D genes are given only for firm matches. Some rows mark clone size as missing; the rest say once, few, many or name a class of expanded clone.

v_call,clone_size,d_call,j_call,cdr3_nt,cdr3_aa
TRBV11-2,.,TRBD2,TRBJ2-3,TGTGCCAGCAGCCGGAGACTAGCGGCTTACACAGATACGCAGTATTTT,CASSRRLAAYTDTQYF
TRBV25-1,.,.,TRBJ1-4,TGTGCCAGCAATGGCGTCGGGAAACTGTTTTTT,CASNGVGKLFF
TRBV30,.,.,TRBJ1-5,TGTGCCTGGAGTGTAAAAGGGATGCGGCAGCCCCAGCATTTT,CAWSVKGMRQPQHF
TRBV6-1,.,TRBD1,TRBJ1-5,TGTGCCAGCAGTGAAGACAGGGGCTCCCCAGGGGGCAATCAGCCCCAGCATTTT,CASSEDRGSPGGNQPQHF
TRBV6-6,.,.,TRBJ1-3,TGTGCCAGCAGTTACGACGGCTCTGGAAACACCATATATTTT,CASSYDGSGNTIYF
TRBV27,.,.,TRBJ2-5,TGTGCCAGCAGAGGAGGGGGCAGGACCATGACTAGTGGGGGAACAGAGACCCAGTACTTC,CASRGGGRTMTSGGTETQYF
TRBV6-9,.,.,TRBJ2-7,TGTGCCAGCAAAAGGGGGGACGGAAATACCTACGAGCAGTACTTC,CASKRGDGNTYEQYF
TRBV10-3,few,.,TRBJ1-5,TGTGCCATCAGTGATTTTGGGGACCAGCCCCAGCATTTT,CAISDFGDQPQHF
TRBV25-1,once,.,TRBJ2-3,TGTGCCAGCAGGGGGGAACAGAACACAGATACGCAGTATTTT,CASRGEQNTDTQYF
TRBV2,.,TRBD2,TRBJ2-5,TGTGCCACCTCCGGGACTAGCGGGAGAGGGGGGGAGACCCAGTACTTC,CATSGTSGRGGETQYF
TRBV5-1,.,TRBD2,TRBJ2-7,TGCGCCAGCAGCTTGCCTAGCGGGGGGACCGGCGAGCAGTACTTC,CASSLPSGGTGEQYF
TRBV6-1,.,.,TRBJ1-1,TGTGCCAGCAGTGAAAAAAGGGAAGCTTTCTTT,CASSEKREAFF
TRBV10-1,.,.,TRBJ1-4,TGCGCCAGCAGTGAGACGGATACGGGAAGGGAAAAACTGTTTTTT,CASSETDTGREKLFF
TRBV13,once,TRBD1,TRBJ1-1,TGTGCCAGCAGCCTCCGACAGGGACGAATGAACACTGAAGCTTTCTTT,CASSLRQGRMNTEAFF
TRBV9,.,.,TRBJ2-1,TGTGCCAGCAGCGTCTCGACTAGCTCCTACAATGAGCAGTTCTTC,CASSVSTSSYNEQFF
TRBV5-4,once,TRBD1,TRBJ1-1,TGTGCCAGCAGCTTGGAGGGGGCCGGGAACACTGAAGCTTTCTTT,CASSLEGAGNTEAFF
TRBV4-3,once,TRBD1,TRBJ2-7,TGCGCCAGCAGAGGGACAGGGTGTCTGGGCGAGCAGTACTTC,CASRGTGCLGEQYF
TRBV29-1,.,.,TRBJ1-1,TGCAGCGTTGAAAACGTGGTGCGCAGAGGGACTGAAGCTTTCTTT,CSVENVVRRGTEAFF
TRBV2,few,TRBD1,TRBJ1-1,TGTGCCAGTCTAGGACAGGCGAACACTGAAGCTTTCTTT,CASLGQANTEAFF
TRBV2,.,.,TRBJ2-3,TGTGCCAGCATCCAAGGGACGAGGTCTAGCACAGATACGCAGTATTTT,CASIQGTRSSTDTQYF
TRBV7-2,.,.,TRBJ2-4,TGTGCCAGCAGCCTCGCGGGGATAGCCAAAAACATTCAGTACTTC,CASSLAGIAKNIQYF
TRBV10-2,.,TRBD2,TRBJ2-7,TGCGCCAGCCGGACTAGCGGGACCTCGGGGGAGCAGTACTTC,CASRTSGTSGEQYF
TRBV28,.,TRBD2,TRBJ2-3,TGTGCCCACCGTGGAACTAGCGGGCCTACAGATACGCAGTATTTT,CAHRGTSGPTDTQYF
TRBV12-5,few,.,TRBJ1-5,TGTGCTAGTGGTTTGGATAGCAATCAGCCCCAGCATTTT,CASGLDSNQPQHF
TRBV19,once,.,TRBJ1-5,TGTGCCAGTAGGACCGGCGAGTATAGCAATCAGCCCCAGCATTTT,CASRTGEYSNQPQHF
TRBV9,.,.,TRBJ2-7,TGTGCCAGCAGCGTAGACGGACAGACCTACGAGCAGTACTTC,CASSVDGQTYEQYF
TRBV5-4,.,.,TRBJ1-4,TGTGCCAGCAGCCAAGTGGGAGGAGAAGCAACTAATGAAAAACTGTTTTTT,CASSQVGGEATNEKLFF
TRBV6-1,.,.,TRBJ2-3,TGTGCCAGCACCTTCCGGCCCGGAGATACGCAGTATTTT,CASTFRPGDTQYF
TRBV6-6,.,.,TRBJ2-7,TGTGCCAGCAGTCCCCCCCGGGACACTTCCTACGAGCAGTACTTC,CASSPPRDTSYEQYF
TRBV19,few,.,TRBJ2-2,TGTGCCAGTAGTCTCCGAGACCGGGGCGTTGGCGGGGAGCTGTTTTTT,CASSLRDRGVGGELFF
TRBV6-1,.,TRBD2,TRBJ2-7,TGTGCCAGCAGTACTAGCGCGAGCTCCTACGAGCAGTACTTC,CASSTSASSYEQYF
TRBV6-1,once,.,TRBJ2-2,TGTGCCAGCAGTGATTCAGGGGCGCTGGGCACCGGGGAGCTGTTTTTT,CASSDSGALGTGELFF
TRBV30,.,.,TRBJ2-2,TGTGCCTGGAGTGGGCAGGGGGGCGGGGAGCTGTTTTTT,CAWSGQGGGELFF
TRBV6-1,once,TRBD2,TRBJ2-3,TGTGCCAGCAGTGAAAGTGGGGGGGTGGGCACAGATACGCAGTATTTT,CASSESGGVGTDTQYF
TRBV7-2,.,TRBD2,TRBJ2-1,TGTGCCAGCAGTCAGGGACTAGCGGGACTACTTGCGTTCTTC,CASSQGLAGLLAFF
TRBV18,.,.,TRBJ2-5,TGTGCCAGCTCACCACAGGGGAATTTGGTGGAGACCCAGTACTTC,CASSPQGNLVETQYF
TRBV28,.,.,TRBJ2-1,TGTGCCAGCAGTAAACAGGGTCCTGAGCAGTTCTTC,CASSKQGPEQFF
TRBV30,few,.,TRBJ1-6,TGTGCCTGGAAAATCAAGACAGATAATTCACCCCTCCACTTT,CAWKIKTDNSPLHF
TRBV30,.,TRBD1,TRBJ1-2,TGTGCCTGGAGTGTAAAGGGGGACAGGCATTTCTATGGCTACACCTTC,CAWSVKGDRHFYGYTF
TRBV30,.,TRBD2,TRBJ2-7,TGTGCTTGGAAGGGAGTAGCGGGCTCCTACGAGCAGTACTTC,CAWKGVAGSYEQYF